This is a list of T cell receptor beta chains from one sample in a study of blood T cells in healthy people across ages. In TCRdb, the 5' RACE reads were re-called with MiXCR into one record per CDR3 protein. The sample records about 1.8 million distinct CDR3 sequences, roughly 49% being singletons. Sequenced material: blood. The receptor source for this set is a woman in her 40s in good health. The CDR3 runs from the conserved cysteine through the conserved F or W. The D gene is left open where the match is weak. Clone size, where shown, is once, few, many, or a class for clones that have expanded.

>NA|TRBV6-2/TRBV6-3|NA|TRBJ2-4
CASTKLGPAKNIQYF
TGTGCCAGCACTAAATTAGGGCCAGCCAAAAACATTCAGTACTTC
>NA|TRBV9|TRBD1|TRBJ1-2
CASSVGTQGENYGYTF
TGTGCCAGCAGCGTAGGGACGCAGGGGGAGAACTATGGCTACACCTTC
>NA|TRBV5-1|TRBD2|TRBJ2-7
CASSYWGPTSGVYNEQYF
TGCGCCAGCAGCTATTGGGGTCCGACTAGCGGGGTCTACAATGAGCAGTACTTC
>few|TRBV28|NA|TRBJ1-5
CASTVTASNQPQHF
TGTGCCAGCACCGTTACAGCGAGCAATCAGCCCCAGCATTTT
>NA|TRBV12-3/TRBV12-4|TRBD2|TRBJ2-3
CASRPRTSGRADMQYF
TGTGCCAGCAGGCCCCGGACTAGCGGCAGAGCAGATATGCAGTATTTT
>NA|TRBV20-1|NA|TRBJ1-2
CSARSMDYGYTF
TGCAGTGCTAGGTCTATGGACTATGGCTACACCTTC
>NA|TRBV3-1|TRBD2|TRBJ2-7
CASMPGLAGQYNEQYF
TGTGCCAGCATGCCGGGACTAGCGGGGCAATACAATGAGCAGTACTTC
>few|TRBV6-6|TRBD2|TRBJ2-5
CASTNRAGGQQETQYF
TGTGCCAGCACTAACAGGGCGGGGGGACAACAAGAGACCCAGTACTTC
>NA|TRBV7-9|TRBD1|TRBJ1-2
CASSLVDRGRHGYTF
TGTGCCAGCAGCTTAGTGGACAGGGGGCGACATGGCTACACCTTC
>few|TRBV9|TRBD2|TRBJ2-3
CASSAILAGATDTQYF
TGTGCCAGCAGCGCCATTCTAGCGGGGGCGACAGATACGCAGTATTTT
>NA|TRBV5-1|TRBD2|TRBJ2-1
CASSLDTGRSDEQFF
TGCGCCAGCAGCTTGGACACCGGGAGGTCCGATGAGCAGTTCTTC
>few|TRBV28|NA|TRBJ2-1
CASSFPTPNEQFF
TGTGCCAGCAGTTTCCCCACCCCCAATGAGCAGTTCTTC
>NA|TRBV4-1|TRBD2|TRBJ2-5
CASTPTSGESQETQYF
TGCGCCAGCACTCCGACTAGCGGGGAATCCCAAGAGACCCAGTACTTC
>NA|TRBV11-2|NA|TRBJ2-7
CASSVNPYEQYF
TGTGCCAGCAGCGTAAACCCCTACGAGCAGTACTTC
>NA|TRBV7-2|TRBD2|TRBJ2-1
CASSLGGAGGHNEQFF
TGTGCCAGCAGCTTAGGAGGAGCGGGGGGGCACAATGAGCAGTTCTTC
>NA|TRBV20-1|TRBD2|TRBJ2-3
CSAVGGSRTDTQYF
TGCAGTGCGGTCGGGGGGTCGCGCACAGATACGCAGTATTTT
>NA|TRBV13|NA|TRBJ1-2
CASSLGLPNYGYTF
TGTGCCAGCAGCTTGGGCCTCCCTAACTATGGCTACACCTTC
>few|TRBV7-6|NA|TRBJ2-5
CASSLVNGGLQETQYF
TGTGCCAGCAGCTTAGTAAATGGGGGTTTGCAAGAGACCCAGTACTTC
>NA|TRBV14|NA|TRBJ2-7
CASSQSRGPYEQYF
TGTGCCAGCAGCCAAAGTCGGGGCCCCTACGAGCAGTACTTC
>once|TRBV5-1|NA|TRBJ2-5
CASSLRLRQGDQETQYF
TGCGCCAGCAGCTTGCGATTGAGGCAGGGCGACCAAGAGACCCAGTACTTC
>once|TRBV29-1|NA|TRBJ1-1
CSARKGGAEAFF
TGCAGCGCCCGCAAGGGTGGCGCTGAAGCTTTCTTT
>few|TRBV4-1|NA|TRBJ2-3
CASSQDPGLNTQYF
TGCGCCAGCAGCCAAGATCCCGGATTGAATACGCAGTATTTT
>few|TRBV20-1|NA|TRBJ2-5
CSASSRDTLRTQYF
TGCAGTGCCTCAAGCCGGGACACCCTTCGGACCCAGTACTTC
>NA|TRBV7-2|TRBD1|TRBJ2-7
CASLTGPSSYEQYF
TGTGCCAGCTTGACAGGGCCGAGCTCCTACGAGCAGTACTTC
>once|TRBV21-1|NA|TRBJ2-7
CASSKVSSGGISYEQYF
TGTGCCAGCAGCAAAGTGAGTTCAGGGGGGATCTCCTACGAGCAGTACTTC
>few|TRBV10-3|NA|TRBJ2-7
CAIGAGGQYEQYF
TGTGCCATCGGGGCGGGGGGACAGTACGAGCAGTACTTC
>NA|TRBV20-1|TRBD2|TRBJ2-3
CSAPREGRQNPTQYF
TGCAGTGCTCCCCGGGAGGGACGTCAAAACCCTACGCAGTATTTT
>few|TRBV20-1|NA|TRBJ1-1
CSASLERMNTEAFF
TGCAGTGCTAGTCTCGAGCGAATGAACACTGAAGCTTTCTTT
>NA|TRBV7-2|NA|TRBJ2-5
CASSLAITRTQYF
TGTGCCAGCAGCTTAGCCATCACCAGGACCCAGTACTTC
>NA|TRBV15|TRBD2|TRBJ2-7
CATSRDYSERGLPRRYF
TGTGCCACCAGCAGAGATTACTCGGAGCGGGGGCTTCCTCGCAGGTACTTC
>few|TRBV29-1|NA|TRBJ2-6
CSVDASGANVLTF
TGCAGCGTTGACGCTTCTGGGGCCAACGTCCTGACTTTC
>NA|TRBV5-5|NA|TRBJ1-4
CASRGVKGYEKLFF
TGTGCCAGCAGAGGCGTTAAAGGATATGAAAAACTGTTTTTT
>NA|TRBV7-9|TRBD2|TRBJ2-1
CASKLAGGQNEQFF
TGTGCCAGCAAACTAGCGGGGGGGCAGAATGAGCAGTTCTTC
>few|TRBV9|NA|TRBJ2-3
CASSLWWEGATDTQYF
TGTGCCAGCAGCCTTTGGTGGGAAGGCGCAACAGATACGCAGTATTTT
>NA|TRBV6-6|NA|TRBJ1-2
CASSRQGSDYGYTF
TGTGCCAGCAGTCGTCAGGGGAGTGACTATGGCTACACCTTC
>few|TRBV7-2|NA|TRBJ2-5
CASGAYETQYF
TGTGCCAGCGGGGCCTATGAGACCCAGTACTTC
>few|TRBV7-2|TRBD1|TRBJ2-5
CASSFDRGRSETQYF
TGTGCCAGCAGTTTTGACAGGGGGCGATCGGAGACCCAGTACTTC
>NA|TRBV5-1|NA|TRBJ2-7
CASSLDSYERYF
TGCGCCAGCAGCTTGGACTCCTACGAGCGGTACTTC
>NA|TRBV27|TRBD2|TRBJ2-4
CASSLRGTLGRGEHIQYF
TGTGCCAGCAGTTTAAGGGGCACGCTTGGGCGGGGGGAGCACATTCAGTACTTC
>NA|TRBV7-6|TRBD1|TRBJ2-3
CASSSQRGQGVDTQYF
TGTGCCAGCAGCTCCCAGCGAGGACAGGGGGTAGATACGCAGTATTTT
>few|TRBV20-1|NA|TRBJ2-7
CSARSRVQGEQYF
TGCAGTGCTAGGTCCAGGGTACAGGGCGAGCAGTACTTC
>NA|TRBV25-1|NA|TRBJ1-2
CASSAPGGVGYGYTF
TGTGCCAGCAGTGCCCCGGGAGGGGTAGGCTATGGCTACACCTTC
>NA|TRBV7-6|NA|TRBJ2-7
CASSLRHSGEQYF
TGTGCCAGCAGCTTAAGACATTCAGGCGAGCAGTACTTC
>NA|TRBV20-1|NA|TRBJ1-2
CSARKQDSDPYGYTF
TGCAGTGCTAGAAAACAGGACAGCGATCCCTATGGCTACACCTTC
>NA|TRBV6-4|TRBD2|TRBJ2-1
CASSRLAGGLGEQFF
TGTGCCAGCAGTCGACTAGCGGGGGGGCTTGGTGAGCAGTTCTTC
>NA|TRBV5-1|NA|TRBJ1-2
CASSPGRASNYGYTF
TGCGCCAGCAGCCCGGGACGGGCCTCTAACTATGGCTACACCTTC
>few|TRBV6-5|TRBD1|TRBJ2-5
CASSRQGRRQETQYF
TGTGCCAGCAGTCGACAGGGGAGACGACAAGAGACCCAGTACTTC
>few|TRBV20-1|NA|TRBJ2-5
CSAKQGPEETQYF
TGCAGTGCTAAACAGGGACCCGAAGAGACCCAGTACTTC
>NA|TRBV20-1|TRBD2|TRBJ2-1
CSANSGGGYEQFF
TGCAGTGCCAACAGCGGGGGAGGGTATGAGCAGTTCTTC
>few|TRBV6-1|NA|TRBJ2-7
CASRTGHLPSEQYF
TGTGCCAGCCGGACTGGACACCTACCTTCCGAGCAGTACTTC
>NA|TRBV15|TRBD1|TRBJ1-2
CATLEPGTANYGYTF
TGTGCCACCCTCGAGCCCGGGACAGCTAACTATGGCTACACCTTC
>NA|TRBV20-1|NA|TRBJ2-1
CSARGGLAGVVEQFF
TGCAGTGCTAGAGGTGGACTGGCGGGTGTGGTTGAGCAGTTCTTC
>NA|TRBV9|NA|TRBJ2-3
CASSETVDTQYF
TGTGCCAGCAGCGAGACGGTGGATACGCAGTATTTT
>few|TRBV4-1|NA|TRBJ2-7
CASSQDREVPGQRWYEQYF
TGCGCCAGCAGCCAAGATAGGGAGGTACCGGGACAGCGATGGTACGAGCAGTACTTC
>NA|TRBV15|NA|TRBJ2-7
CATSRTKRGRPGQYF
TGTGCCACCAGCAGAACCAAACGGGGACGGCCGGGGCAGTACTTC
>few|TRBV7-8|NA|TRBJ2-5
CASSSQLGASQETQYF
TGTGCCAGCAGCTCGCAACTGGGGGCGTCCCAAGAGACCCAGTACTTC
>few|TRBV25-1|NA|TRBJ2-7
CASSTDILEQYF
TGTGCCAGCAGTACCGACATCTTAGAGCAGTACTTC
>NA|TRBV6-1|NA|TRBJ2-1
CASSGIKGGRSNNEQFF
TGTGCCAGCAGTGGGATTAAAGGGGGGAGATCAAACAATGAGCAGTTCTTC